A single sample is the source of the 9 T cell receptor beta chains below, sequenced in a study of CD8+ T cells in alopecia areata. The treatment denotes: oral pan-JAK inhibitor, 5-10 mg twice daily. Extracted from the samples, RNA was reverse transcribed into cDNA to serve as the sequencing template. This table comes from immunoSEQ multiplex PCR, and its TCRdb copy is limited to in-frame clones, with some not included. The sample holds more than 90,000 clones; 50% to 75% are singletons and the top ten take 15% to 18%. The sequencing here drew on CD8+ T cells sorted from blood, taken at week 4, from a patient treated with tofacitinib. The receptors come from a human donor with alopecia areata.

V gene TRBV27 combines with J gene TRBJ1-6; 7 bases line up with TRBD1. This CDR3 has 14 residues. Germline assignment: CDR1 MNHEY and CDR2 SMNVEV (reference sequence). The junction had 8 bases not matched to a gene; V was cut back by 5 bases and J by 10 bases. The CDR3 nucleotides read TGTGCCAGCAGTGTGCGGGACAGCCGATCACCCCTCCACTTT. This gives the protein CASSVRDSRSPLHF.

The J gene is TRBJ1-6, the V gene TRBV7-8; D perhaps matches TRBD1 (5 bases). CDR1 and CDR2 from the germline V gene are SGHVS and FQNEAQ. The CDR3 contains 13 residues. With 3 bases removed from V and 8 bases from J, the gap between germline ends came to 8 bases. The CDR3 DNA follows: TGTGCCAGCAGCTTGAGGGGCGATTCACCCCTCCACTTT. Its translation is CASSLRGDSPLHF.

The rearrangement joins TRBV25-1 to TRBJ1-2, with D hard to call. The CDR3 is 12 residues long. The V end lost 1 base, the J end lost 9 bases, and 9 bases lay between the germline ends. CDR1 and CDR2 from the germline V gene are MGHDK and SYGVNS. The CDR3 DNA sequence: TGTGCCAGCAGTGAATCTGATCGGAGCTACACCTTC. Its protein is CASSESDRSYTF.

The chain has TRBV27 and TRBJ1-2; 9 nucleotides align to TRBD1. There are 16 residues in the CDR3. Per germline, CDR1 MNHEY and CDR2 SMNVEV (reference sequence). J gave up 6 bases and V 2 bases, and 10 bases lay outside the gene matches. The CDR3 DNA is TGTGCCAGCAGTTTACTTGGGACAGGGATTTTCCATGGCTACACCTTC. Its protein product is CASSLLGTGIFHGYTF.

The chain recombines TRBV4-1 with TRBJ2-1; TRBD1 or TRBD2 may be the D gene (5 bases each). Trimming took off 0 bases at V and 5 bases at J, with 14 bases between the two ends. CDR3 size: 16 residues. The germline gives CDR1 MGHRA, CDR2 YSYEKL. The CDR3 protein is CASSQDGGGVDNEQFF. The CDR3 DNA reads TGCGCCAGCAGCCAAGATGGGGGTGGAGTGGACAATGAGCAGTTCTTC.

The V and J genes are TRBV27 and TRBJ1-5; TRBD1 is a possible D gene (5 bases). Germline V gene sequence: CDR1 MNHEY, CDR2 SMNVEV (reference sequence). V gave up 3 bases and J gave up 6 bases, with 18 bases separating them. The CDR3 totals 16 residues. The CDR3 DNA reads TGTGCCAGCAGTTTGACCGGGGGTTCTTTGTTTCAGCCCCAGCATTTT. Its translation is CASSLTGGSLFQPQHF.

This chain joins TRBV5-4 and TRBJ1-2; the D is unclear. Germline CDR1 reads SGHNT; CDR2 reads YYREEE (reference sequence). V shed 1 base and J shed 0 bases, with 10 bases lying between them. The CDR3 sequence is 15 residues long. The CDR3 loop is CASSLFGEANYGYTF. In DNA, the CDR3 is TGTGCCAGCAGCTTGTTCGGAGAAGCTAACTATGGCTACACCTTC.

The chain couples TRBV27 to TRBJ1-1, with a tentative D call TRBD1 (5 bases). V lost 0 bases to trimming and J lost 9 bases, with 14 bases between them. This CDR3 comprises 14 residues. Germline V gives CDR1 MNHEY, CDR2 SMNVEV (reference sequence). The chain's CDR3 is CASSLSRTGAQAFF. The DNA of the CDR3 is TGTGCCAGCAGTTTATCGAGAACAGGAGCACAAGCTTTCTTT.

The chain combines TRBV5-1 with TRBJ2-1; the match to TRBD2 covers 9 bases. The V gene end was trimmed by 5 bases and the J gene end by 0 bases; junction bases not matched to a gene: 3. The CDR3 loop spans 15 amino acids. Germline-derived CDR1 and CDR2 are SGHRS and YFSETQ. CDR3 residues: CASRAGGSSYNEQFF. CDR3 bases: TGCGCCAGCAGGGCGGGAGGGAGCTCCTACAATGAGCAGTTCTTC.